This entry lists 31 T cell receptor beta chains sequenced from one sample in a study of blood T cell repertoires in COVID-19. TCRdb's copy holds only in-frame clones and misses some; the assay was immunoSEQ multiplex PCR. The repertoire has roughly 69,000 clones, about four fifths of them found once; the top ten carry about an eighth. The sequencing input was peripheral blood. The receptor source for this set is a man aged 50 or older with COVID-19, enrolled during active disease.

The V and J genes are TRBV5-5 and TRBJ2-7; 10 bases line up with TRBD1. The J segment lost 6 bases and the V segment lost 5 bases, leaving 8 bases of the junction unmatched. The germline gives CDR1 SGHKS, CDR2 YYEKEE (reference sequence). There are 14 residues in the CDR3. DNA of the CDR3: TGTGCCAGCAGGCCGGGACAGGGGCTCCCCGAGCAGTACTTC. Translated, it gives CASRPGQGLPEQYF.

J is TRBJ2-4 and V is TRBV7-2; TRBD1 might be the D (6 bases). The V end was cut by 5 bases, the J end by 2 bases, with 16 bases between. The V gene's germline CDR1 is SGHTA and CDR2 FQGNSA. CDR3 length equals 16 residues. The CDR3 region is CASSKPTGSSKNIQYF. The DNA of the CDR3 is TGTGCCAGCAGCAAACCAACAGGGAGCTCCAAAAACATTCAGTACTTC.

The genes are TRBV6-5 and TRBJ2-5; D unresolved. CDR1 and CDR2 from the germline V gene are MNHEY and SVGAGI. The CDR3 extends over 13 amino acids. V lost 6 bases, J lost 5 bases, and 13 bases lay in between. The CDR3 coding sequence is TGTGCCAGCAGCGTACAGTTGGGTGAGACCCAGTACTTC. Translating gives CASSVQLGETQYF.

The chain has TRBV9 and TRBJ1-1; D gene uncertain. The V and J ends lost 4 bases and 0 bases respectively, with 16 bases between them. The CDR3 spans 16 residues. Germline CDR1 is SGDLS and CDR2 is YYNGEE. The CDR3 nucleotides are TGTGCCAGCAGCCCTCAACCGGGATCCATGAACACTGAAGCTTTCTTT. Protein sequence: CASSPQPGSMNTEAFF.

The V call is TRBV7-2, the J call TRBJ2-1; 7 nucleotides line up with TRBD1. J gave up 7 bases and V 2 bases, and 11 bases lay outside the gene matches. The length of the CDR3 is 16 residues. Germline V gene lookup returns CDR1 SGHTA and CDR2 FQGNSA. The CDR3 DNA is TGTGCCAGCAGCTTACCGGGACAGCCCCTGGGGAATGAGCAGTTCTTC. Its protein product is CASSLPGQPLGNEQFF.

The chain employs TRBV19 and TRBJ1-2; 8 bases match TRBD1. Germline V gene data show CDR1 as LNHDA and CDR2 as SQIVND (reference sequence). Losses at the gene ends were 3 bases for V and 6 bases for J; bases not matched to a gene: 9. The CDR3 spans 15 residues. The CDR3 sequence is CASSMALGQGNGYTF. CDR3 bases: TGTGCCAGTAGTATGGCCCTAGGACAGGGAAATGGCTACACCTTC.

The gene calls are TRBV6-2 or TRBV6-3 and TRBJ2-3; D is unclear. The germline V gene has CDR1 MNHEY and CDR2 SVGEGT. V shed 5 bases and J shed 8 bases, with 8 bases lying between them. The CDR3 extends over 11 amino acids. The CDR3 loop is CASSPRGTQYF. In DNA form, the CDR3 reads TGTGCCAGCAGTCCGCGAGGTACGCAGTATTTT.

The CDR3 region has the DNA TGTGCCAGCAGCTTAGACGTCTATCAGGACAGGGGCTCTGGGGCCAACGTCCTGACTTTC. Protein product: CASSLDVYQDRGSGANVLTF. The chain recombines TRBV11-2 with TRBJ2-6; TRBD1 matches at 9 bases. The germline V gene has CDR1 SGHAT and CDR2 FQNNGV. The CDR3 runs to 20 residues. The ends lost 0 bases at V and 0 bases at J; junction bases unmatched: 9.

The CDR3 reads CASSSGTSGGADIQYF. The CDR3 DNA is TGTGCCAGCAGCAGCGGGACTAGCGGGGGGGCGGACATTCAGTACTTC. This chain connects TRBV9 to TRBJ2-4, with 16 bases matching TRBD2. Germline V gene lookup returns CDR1 SGDLS and CDR2 YYNGEE. The CDR3 totals 16 residues. Losses at the gene ends were 4 bases for V and 8 bases for J; bases not matched to a gene: 6. The whole variable domain, filled in from reference TRBV9 and TRBJ2-4, reads DSGVTQTPKHLITATGQRVTLRCSPRSGDLSVYWYQQSLDQGLQFLIQYYNGEERAKGNILERFSAQQFPDLHSELNLSSLELGDSALYFCASSSGTSGGADIQYFGAGTRLSVL.

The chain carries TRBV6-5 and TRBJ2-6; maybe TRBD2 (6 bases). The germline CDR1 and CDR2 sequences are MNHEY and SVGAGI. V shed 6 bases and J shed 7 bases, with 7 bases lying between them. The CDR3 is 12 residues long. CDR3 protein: CASRGGANVLTF. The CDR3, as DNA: TGTGCCAGCAGGGGGGGTGCCAACGTCCTGACTTTC.

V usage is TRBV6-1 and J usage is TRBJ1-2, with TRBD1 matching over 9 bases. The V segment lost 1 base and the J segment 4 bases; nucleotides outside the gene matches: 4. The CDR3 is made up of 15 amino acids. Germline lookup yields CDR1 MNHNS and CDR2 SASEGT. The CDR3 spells CASSEDGTGSYGYTF. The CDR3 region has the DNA TGTGCCAGCAGTGAAGATGGGACAGGGTCCTATGGCTACACCTTC.

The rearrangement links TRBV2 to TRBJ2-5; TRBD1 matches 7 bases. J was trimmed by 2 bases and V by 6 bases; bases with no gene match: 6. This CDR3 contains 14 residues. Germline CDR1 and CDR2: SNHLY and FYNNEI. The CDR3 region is CASRGDRKQETQYF. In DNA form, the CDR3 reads TGTGCCAGCAGGGGGGACAGAAAACAAGAGACCCAGTACTTC.

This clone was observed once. The CDR3 is CASRRETSGGYEQYF. The CDR3 DNA is TGTGCCAGCAGGCGCGAGACTAGCGGGGGCTACGAGCAGTACTTC. This chain joins TRBV4-2 and TRBJ2-7; TRBD2 matches 12 bases. Trimming removed 6 bases from V and 3 bases from J; junction bases left unmatched: 6. The CDR3 sequence is 15 residues long. Germline V gene data show CDR1 as LGHNA and CDR2 as YNFKEQ.

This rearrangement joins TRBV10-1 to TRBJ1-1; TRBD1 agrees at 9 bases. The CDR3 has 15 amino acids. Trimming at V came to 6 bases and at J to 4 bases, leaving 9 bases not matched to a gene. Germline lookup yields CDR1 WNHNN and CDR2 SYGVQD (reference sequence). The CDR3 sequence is CASRTPGQGRTEAFF. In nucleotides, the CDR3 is TGCGCCAGCAGAACACCGGGACAGGGTCGCACTGAAGCTTTCTTT.

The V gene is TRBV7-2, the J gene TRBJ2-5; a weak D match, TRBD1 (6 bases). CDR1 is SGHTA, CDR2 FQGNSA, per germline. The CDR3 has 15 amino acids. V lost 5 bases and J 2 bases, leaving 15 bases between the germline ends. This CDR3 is CASSLLGQRQETQYF. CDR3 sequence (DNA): TGTGCCAGCAGCCTATTAGGACAGAGGCAAGAGACCCAGTACTTC.

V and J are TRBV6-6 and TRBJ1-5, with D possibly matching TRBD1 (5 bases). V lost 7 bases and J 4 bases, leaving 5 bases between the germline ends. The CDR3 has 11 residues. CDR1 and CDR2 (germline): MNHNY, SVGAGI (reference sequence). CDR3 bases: TGTGCCAGCAAGGGGAATCAGCCCCAGCATTTT. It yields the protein CASKGNQPQHF.

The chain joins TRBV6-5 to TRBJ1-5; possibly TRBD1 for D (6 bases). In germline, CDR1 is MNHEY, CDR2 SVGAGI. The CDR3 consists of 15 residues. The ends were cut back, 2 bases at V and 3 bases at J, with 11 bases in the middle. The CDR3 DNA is TGTGCCAGCAGTTACGACGGACAGAACAATCAGCCCCAGCATTTT. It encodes CASSYDGQNNQPQHF.

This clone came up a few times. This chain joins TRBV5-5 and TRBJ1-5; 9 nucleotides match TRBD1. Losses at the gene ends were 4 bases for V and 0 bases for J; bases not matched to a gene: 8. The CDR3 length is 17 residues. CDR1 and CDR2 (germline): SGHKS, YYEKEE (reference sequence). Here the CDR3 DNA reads TGTGCCAGCAGCGCCGGGACAGGGAGTTTTAGCAATCAGCCCCAGCATTTT. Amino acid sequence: CASSAGTGSFSNQPQHF.

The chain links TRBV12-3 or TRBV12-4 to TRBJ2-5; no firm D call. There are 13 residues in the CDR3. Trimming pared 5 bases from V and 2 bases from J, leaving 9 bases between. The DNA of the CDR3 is TGTGCCAGCAGTCCCCCCCAACAAGAGACCCAGTACTTC. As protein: CASSPPQQETQYF.

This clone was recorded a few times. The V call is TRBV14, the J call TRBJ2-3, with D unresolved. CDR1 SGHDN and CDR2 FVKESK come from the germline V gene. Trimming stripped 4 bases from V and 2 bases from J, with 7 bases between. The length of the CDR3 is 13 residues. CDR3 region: CASSLRFTDTQYF. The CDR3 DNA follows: TGTGCCAGCAGCCTCAGATTCACAGATACGCAGTATTTT.

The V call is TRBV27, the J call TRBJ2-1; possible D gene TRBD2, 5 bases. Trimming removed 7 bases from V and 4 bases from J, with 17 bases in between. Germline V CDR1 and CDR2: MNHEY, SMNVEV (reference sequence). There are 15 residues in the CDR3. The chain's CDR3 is CASTRTGERYNEQFF. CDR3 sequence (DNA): TGTGCCAGCACCCGGACTGGCGAGCGTTACAATGAGCAGTTCTTC.

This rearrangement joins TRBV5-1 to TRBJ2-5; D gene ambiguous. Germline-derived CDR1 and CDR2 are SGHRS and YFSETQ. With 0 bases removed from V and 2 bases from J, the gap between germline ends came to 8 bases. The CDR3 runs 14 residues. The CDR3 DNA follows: TGCGCCAGCAGCTTGGCGACACAGCAAGAGACCCAGTACTTC. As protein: CASSLATQQETQYF.

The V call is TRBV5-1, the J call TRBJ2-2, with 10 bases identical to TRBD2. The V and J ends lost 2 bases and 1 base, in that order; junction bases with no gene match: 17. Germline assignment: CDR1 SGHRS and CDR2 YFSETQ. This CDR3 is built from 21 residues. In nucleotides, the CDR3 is TGCGCCAGCAGCTTTATTACCACTAGCGGGGCCAACTACGAGAACACCGGGGAGCTGTTTTTT. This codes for CASSFITTSGANYENTGELFF.

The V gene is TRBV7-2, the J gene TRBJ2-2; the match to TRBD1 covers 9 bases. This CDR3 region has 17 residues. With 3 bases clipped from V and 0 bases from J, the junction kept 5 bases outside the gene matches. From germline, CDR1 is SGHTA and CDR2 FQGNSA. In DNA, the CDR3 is TGTGCCAGCAGCTTGGTGGGACAGGGTTCGAACACCGGGGAGCTGTTTTTT. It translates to CASSLVGQGSNTGELFF.

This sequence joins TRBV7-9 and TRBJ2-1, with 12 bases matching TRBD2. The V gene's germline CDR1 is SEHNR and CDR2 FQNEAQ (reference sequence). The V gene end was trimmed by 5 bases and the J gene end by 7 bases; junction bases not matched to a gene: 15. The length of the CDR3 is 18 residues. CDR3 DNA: TGTGCCAGCAGCCAAATCATGACTAGCGGGGGCCGAGTGAATGAGCAGTTCTTC. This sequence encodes CASSQIMTSGGRVNEQFF.

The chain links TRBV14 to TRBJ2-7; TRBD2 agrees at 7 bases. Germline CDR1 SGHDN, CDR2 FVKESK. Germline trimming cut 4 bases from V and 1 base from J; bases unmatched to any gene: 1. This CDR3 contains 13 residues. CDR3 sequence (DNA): TGTGCCAGCAGCCTGGGACTATCCTACGAGCAGTACTTC. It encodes CASSLGLSYEQYF. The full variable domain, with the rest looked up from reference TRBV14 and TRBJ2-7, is EAGVTQFPSHSVIEKGQTVTLRCDPISGHDNLYWYRRVMGKEIKFLLHFVKESKQDESGMPNNRFLAERTGGTYSTLKVQPAELEDSGVYFCASSLGLSYEQYFGPGTRLTVT.

In DNA form, the CDR3 reads TGTGCCAGTAGTATTAACAGGGGGTTGTCCGAGAGAGCTTTCTTT. Translating gives CASSINRGLSERAFF. This chain links TRBV19 with TRBJ1-1; 8 nucleotides align to TRBD1. This CDR3 comprises 15 residues. V dropped 3 bases and J dropped 10; count of bases not matched to a gene: 13. Germline CDR1 LNHDA, CDR2 SQIVND (reference sequence).

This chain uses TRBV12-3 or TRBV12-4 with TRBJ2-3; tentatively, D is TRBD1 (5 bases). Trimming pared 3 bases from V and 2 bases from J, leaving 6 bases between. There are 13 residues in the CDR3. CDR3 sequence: CASSLTVTDTQYF. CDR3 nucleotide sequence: TGTGCCAGCAGTTTGACAGTCACAGATACGCAGTATTTT.

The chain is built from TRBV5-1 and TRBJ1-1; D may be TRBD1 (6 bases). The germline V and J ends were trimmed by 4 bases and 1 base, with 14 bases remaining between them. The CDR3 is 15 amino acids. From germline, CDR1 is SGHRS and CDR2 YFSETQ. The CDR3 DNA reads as TGCGCCAGCAGCCCCGGACAGATGGGGAACACTGAAGCTTTCTTT. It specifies CASSPGQMGNTEAFF.

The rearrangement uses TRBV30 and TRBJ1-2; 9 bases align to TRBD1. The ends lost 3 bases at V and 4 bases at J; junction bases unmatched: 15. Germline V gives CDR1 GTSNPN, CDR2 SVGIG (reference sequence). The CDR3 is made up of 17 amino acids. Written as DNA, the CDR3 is TGTGCCTGGAGGCCCCCCGGGACAGGGCTTTACGGCTATGGCTACACCTTC. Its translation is CAWRPPGTGLYGYGYTF.

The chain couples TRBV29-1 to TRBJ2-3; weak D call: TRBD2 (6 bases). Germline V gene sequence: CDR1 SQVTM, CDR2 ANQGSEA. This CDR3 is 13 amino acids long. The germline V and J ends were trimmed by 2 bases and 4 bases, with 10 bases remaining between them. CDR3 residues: CSVERGSADTQYF. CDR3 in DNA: TGCAGCGTTGAACGGGGGAGCGCAGATACGCAGTATTTT.